This entry lists 18 T cell receptor beta chains sequenced from one sample in a study of T cells in Graves' hyperthyroidism and ophthalmopathy (dated by TCRdb to between 2018 and 2020). The receptor library was made with multiplex PCR. The instrument was an Illumina HiSeq 2000. TCR beta CDR3 regions were amplified from RNA transcripts. For the first round of RT-PCR on the TCR CDR3, the HTBI primer set was used together with the Qiagen OneStep RT-PCR kit. Using fastp at Q25 and MiXCR, TCRdb reprocessed the public reads and kept productive beta chains. Each CDR3 protein gets just one entry, which takes the most common genes and DNA from the rows behind it. The sample table lists fewer than 350,000 distinct CDR3 sequences, 12% to 15% of them with a count of one. 30% of the sample goes to the ten largest clones. The sequenced sample was blood. The receptors were sampled from a woman aged 45-59 years with Graves' hyperthyroidism that later progressed to Graves' ophthalmopathy.

This clonotype has just a few counts. This chain links TRBV3-1 with TRBJ1-2, with D perhaps TRBD1 (6 bases). Germline CDR1 is LGHDT and CDR2 is YNNKEL (reference sequence). This CDR3 has 16 amino acids. Trimming cost V 2 bases and J 4 bases, with 17 bases left between them. The CDR3 reads CASSQSPTGHIYGYTF. The CDR3 DNA follows: TGTGCCAGCAGCCAATCCCCCACGGGACACATCTATGGCTACACCTTC.

The V gene is TRBV12-3 or TRBV12-4, the J gene TRBJ2-5; 7 nucleotides agree with TRBD1. V lost 10 bases and J lost 2; bases outside the gene matches: 4. The CDR3 loop spans 12 amino acids. CDR3 loop: CAIQTGQETQYF. CDR3 sequence (DNA): TGTGCCATCCAGACAGGGCAAGAGACCCAGTACTTC.

As regards this clonotype: One base away lies a much larger clone, so this may be a sequencing read error. The chain joins TRBV20-1 to TRBJ2-5; the D gene could be TRBD1 or TRBD2 (7 bases each). The CDR3 loop spans 16 amino acids. The germline V gene encodes CDR1 DFQATT and CDR2 SNEGSKA (reference sequence). The chain's CDR3 is CSASGLADRYQETRYF. CDR3 coding DNA: TGCAGTGCTAGTGGGCTAGCGGACAGGTACCAAGAGACCCGGTACTTC.

This clonotype was seen more than once but under ten times. V usage is TRBV6-2 or TRBV6-3 and J usage is TRBJ2-7; unclear D gene. This CDR3 region has 11 residues. Germline CDR1 reads MNHEY; CDR2 reads SVGEGT. V was shortened by 6 bases and J by 7 bases, with 10 bases between the two germline ends. CDR3 sequence: CASSRWSEQYF. The CDR3 coding sequence is TGTGCCAGCAGCCGCTGGTCGGAGCAGTACTTC.

The chain uses TRBV19 and TRBJ2-1; 7 bases fit TRBD1. Germline CDR1 and CDR2: LNHDA and SQIVND (reference sequence). V lost 4 bases and J lost 3; bases outside the gene matches: 12. This CDR3 comprises 17 residues. CDR3 nucleotide sequence: TGTGCCAGTAGTACCGGGACAGTGGGGCCCTACTACAATGAGCAGTTCTTC. It encodes CASSTGTVGPYYNEQFF.

This clonotype was counted many times. The chain links TRBV3-1 to TRBJ2-1; TRBD2 aligns across 9 bases. V was clipped by 0 bases and J by 7 bases; unmatched bases: 7. The CDR3 runs 16 residues. Germline loops: CDR1 LGHDT, CDR2 YNNKEL (reference sequence). In DNA, the CDR3 is TGTGCCAGCAGCCAAGAACGGCGGGAGGGGTTGAATGAGCAGTTCTTC. It specifies CASSQERREGLNEQFF.

This clonotype occurred a few times. This chain's CDR3 is CASSVGGGTGYNEQFF. CDR3 nucleotides: TGTGCCAGCAGCGTAGGTGGGGGAACGGGTTACAATGAGCAGTTCTTC. The chain recombines TRBV9 with TRBJ2-1; D could derive from TRBD1 or TRBD2 (5 bases each). The CDR3 spans 16 residues. CDR1 is SGDLS, CDR2 YYNGEE, per germline. The V end lost 0 bases, the J end lost 4 bases, and 14 bases lay between the germline ends.

This clonotype was found many times. The chain is built from TRBV30 and TRBJ1-2, with a weak D call TRBD1 (6 bases). From germline, CDR1 is GTSNPN and CDR2 SVGIG (reference sequence). The CDR3 consists of 13 residues. V was trimmed by 2 bases and J by 6 bases, leaving 13 bases between them. In DNA form, the CDR3 reads TGTGCCTGGAGTCTTACAGGGATCCATGGCTACACCTTC. It codes for CAWSLTGIHGYTF.

This clonotype was seen many times. The gene calls are TRBV20-1 and TRBJ2-3, with a possible D match to TRBD2 (6 bases). V lost 3 bases to trimming and J lost 3 bases, with 19 bases between them. Germline assignment: CDR1 DFQATT and CDR2 SNEGSKA (reference sequence). The CDR3 is made up of 16 amino acids. CDR3 DNA sequence: TGCAGTGCTAGGGGCCCGGGGACTTCTAAAACAGATACGCAGTATTTT. This codes for CSARGPGTSKTDTQYF.

This clonotype was detected many times. The chain combines TRBV7-9 with TRBJ1-1; no reliable D call. V was trimmed by 5 bases and J by 3 bases, leaving 4 bases between them. CDR1 and CDR2 (germline): SEHNR, FQNEAQ (reference sequence). CDR3 size: 11 residues. The CDR3 DNA follows: TGTGCCAGCAGCCGGGACACTGAAGCTTTCTTT. Translating gives CASSRDTEAFF.

The sample holds many counts of this clonotype. The rearrangement uses TRBV6-5 and TRBJ2-7; tentatively, D is TRBD1 or TRBD2 (5 bases each). Germline loops: CDR1 MNHEY, CDR2 SVGAGI. This CDR3 comprises 15 residues. Between the trimmed V and J ends, which lost 0 bases and 1 base, there was a span of 10 bases. CDR3 DNA: TGTGCCAGCAGTTACTCAGGGGACCATTCCTACGAGCAGTACTTC. Translating it yields CASSYSGDHSYEQYF.

This clonotype was seen a handful of times. V usage is TRBV19 and J usage is TRBJ1-2; D is possibly TRBD1 (6 bases). This CDR3 contains 13 residues. In germline, CDR1 is LNHDA, CDR2 SQIVND (reference sequence). Trimming shortened V by 4 bases and J by 2 bases, and 8 bases separated the two germline ends. CDR3 coding DNA: TGTGCCAGTAGTAGGGGGCTGAACTATGGCTACACCTTC. Translating gives CASSRGLNYGYTF. Drawing the rest from reference TRBV19 and TRBJ1-2, the complete variable domain is DGGITQSPKYLFRKEGQNVTLSCEQNLNHDAMYWYRQDPGQGLRLIYYSQIVNDFQKGDIAEGYSVSREKKESFPLTVTSAQKNPTAFYLCASSRGLNYGYTFGSGTRLTVV.

This clonotype was seen ten or more times. The chain recombines TRBV7-3 with TRBJ1-5, with 7 bases lining up with TRBD1. This CDR3 spans 13 amino acids. In germline, CDR1 is SGHTA, CDR2 FQGTGA. J gave up 5 bases and V 5 bases, and 3 bases lay outside the gene matches. CDR3 loop: CASSVDRDQPQHF. The CDR3 DNA follows: TGTGCCAGCAGCGTTGACAGGGATCAGCCCCAGCATTTT. The full variable domain, its missing parts supplied by reference TRBV7-3 and TRBJ1-5, is GAGVSQTPSNKVTEKGKYVELRCDPISGHTALYWYRQSLGQGPEFLIYFQGTGAADDSGLPNDRFFAVRPEGSVSTLKIQRTERGDSAVYLCASSVDRDQPQHFGDGTRLSIL.

Many counts were recorded for this clonotype. The V and J genes are TRBV4-1 and TRBJ2-7; D call uncertain. Per germline, CDR1 MGHRA and CDR2 YSYEKL. The CDR3 loop spans 15 amino acids. V was clipped by 0 bases and J by 0 bases, with 9 bases between them. Written as DNA, the CDR3 is TGCGCCAGCAGCCAAGAACCGGGTTCCTCCTACGAGCAGTACTTC. As protein: CASSQEPGSSYEQYF.

This clonotype has at least ten counts. This chain joins TRBV2 and TRBJ2-1, with 7 nucleotides matching TRBD2. Germline V CDR1 and CDR2: SNHLY, FYNNEI. V was clipped by 6 bases and J by 0 bases; unmatched bases: 8. CDR3 length: 16 residues. CDR3: CASRALAGSSYNEQFF. DNA for the CDR3: TGTGCCAGCAGGGCTTTAGCGGGTAGCTCCTACAATGAGCAGTTCTTC.

The chain couples TRBV20-1 to TRBJ2-7, with D perhaps matching TRBD1 (6 bases). Germline lookup yields CDR1 DFQATT and CDR2 SNEGSKA (reference sequence). This CDR3 region has 14 residues. Trimming took off 3 bases at V and 3 bases at J, with 15 bases between the two ends. The CDR3 protein is CSASLSRGSYEQYF. The DNA for the CDR3 is TGCAGTGCTAGTTTGTCCAGGGGAAGCTACGAGCAGTACTTC.

This clonotype appeared many times. The rearrangement links TRBV5-1 to TRBJ2-7; D possibly corresponds to TRBD1 (6 bases). Between the trimmed V and J ends, which lost 2 bases and 2 bases, there was a span of 8 bases. The germline V gene has CDR1 SGHRS and CDR2 YFSETQ. The CDR3 covers 13 residues. DNA for the CDR3: TGCGCCAGCAGCTTCGCAGGGGCCTACGAGCAGTACTTC. This translates into CASSFAGAYEQYF.

This clonotype was recorded at least ten times. The chain links TRBV12-3 or TRBV12-4 to TRBJ1-5; no firm D call. V gave up 6 bases and J gave up 2 bases, with 11 bases separating them. CDR3 size: 14 residues. CDR3 residues: CASSPWRGNQPQHF. The CDR3 nucleotides are TGTGCCAGCAGCCCATGGAGGGGCAATCAGCCCCAGCATTTT.